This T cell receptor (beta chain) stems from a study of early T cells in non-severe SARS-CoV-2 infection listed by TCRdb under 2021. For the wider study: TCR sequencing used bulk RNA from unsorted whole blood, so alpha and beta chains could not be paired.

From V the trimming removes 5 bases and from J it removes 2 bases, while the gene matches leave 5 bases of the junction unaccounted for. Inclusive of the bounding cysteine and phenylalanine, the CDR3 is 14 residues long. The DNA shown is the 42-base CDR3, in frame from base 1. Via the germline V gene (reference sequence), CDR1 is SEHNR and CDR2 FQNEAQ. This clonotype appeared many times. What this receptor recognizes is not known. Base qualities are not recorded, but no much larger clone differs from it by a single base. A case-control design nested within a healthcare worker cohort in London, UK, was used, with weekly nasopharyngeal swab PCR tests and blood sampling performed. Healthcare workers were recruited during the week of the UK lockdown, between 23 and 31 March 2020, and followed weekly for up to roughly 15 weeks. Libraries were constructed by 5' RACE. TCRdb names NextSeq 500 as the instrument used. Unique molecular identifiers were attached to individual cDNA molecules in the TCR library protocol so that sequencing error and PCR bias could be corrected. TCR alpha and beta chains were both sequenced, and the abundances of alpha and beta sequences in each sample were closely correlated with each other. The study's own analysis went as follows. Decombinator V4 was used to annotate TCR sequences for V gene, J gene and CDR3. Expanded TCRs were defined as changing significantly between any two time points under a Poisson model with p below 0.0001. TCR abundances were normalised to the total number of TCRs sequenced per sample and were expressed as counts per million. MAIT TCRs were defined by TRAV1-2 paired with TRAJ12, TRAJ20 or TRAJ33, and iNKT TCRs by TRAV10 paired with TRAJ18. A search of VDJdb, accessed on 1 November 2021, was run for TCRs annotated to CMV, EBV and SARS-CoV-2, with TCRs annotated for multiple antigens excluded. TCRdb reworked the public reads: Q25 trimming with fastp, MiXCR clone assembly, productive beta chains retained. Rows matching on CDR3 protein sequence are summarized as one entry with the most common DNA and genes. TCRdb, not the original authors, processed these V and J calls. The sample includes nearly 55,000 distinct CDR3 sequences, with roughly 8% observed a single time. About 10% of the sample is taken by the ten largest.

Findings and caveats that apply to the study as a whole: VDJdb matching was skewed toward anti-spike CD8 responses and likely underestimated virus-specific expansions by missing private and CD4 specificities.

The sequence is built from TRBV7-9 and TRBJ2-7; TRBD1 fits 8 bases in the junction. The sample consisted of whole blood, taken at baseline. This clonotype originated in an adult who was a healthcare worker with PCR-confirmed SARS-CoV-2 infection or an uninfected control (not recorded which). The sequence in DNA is TGTGCCAGCAGCGATTCCAGGGGGCCCTACGAGCAGTACTTC. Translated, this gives CASSDSRGPYEQYF.